These 26 T cell receptor beta chains share one sample of origin, sequenced in a study of blood T cell repertoires in COVID-19. The repertoire was sequenced with immunoSEQ multiplex PCR; TCRdb's copy has only in-frame clones and lacks some. The sample records some 320,000 clones, approximately 88% being singletons. The sequenced sample consisted of peripheral blood. These receptors were collected from a woman in her 30s who had recovered from COVID-19.

The chain combines TRBV7-3 with TRBJ2-3; TRBD2 might be the D (5 bases). This CDR3 has 11 residues. The germline CDR1 and CDR2 sequences are SGHTA and FQGTGA. Trimming removed 8 bases at V and 8 bases at J, with 11 bases between. The CDR3 region is CASGDEGTQYF. The CDR3 bases are TGTGCCAGCGGGGATGAGGGTACGCAGTATTTT.

This rearrangement joins TRBV19 to TRBJ1-5, with D maybe TRBD1 (5 bases). CDR3 length equals 18 residues. With 4 bases removed from V and 0 bases from J, the gap between germline ends came to 19 bases. In germline, CDR1 is LNHDA, CDR2 SQIVND (reference sequence). The CDR3 is CASSTPIGGGVSNQPQHF. CDR3 coding DNA: TGTGCCAGTAGTACCCCAATCGGGGGAGGCGTTAGCAATCAGCCCCAGCATTTT. The full variable domain, its missing parts supplied by reference TRBV19 and TRBJ1-5, is DGGITQSPKYLFRKEGQNVTLSCEQNLNHDAMYWYRQDPGQGLRLIYYSQIVNDFQKGDIAEGYSVSREKKESFPLTVTSAQKNPTAFYLCASSTPIGGGVSNQPQHFGDGTRLSIL.

The chain carries TRBV5-1 and TRBJ2-5; D not resolved. V lost 0 bases, J lost 1 base, and 7 bases lay in between. The germline CDR1 and CDR2 sequences are SGHRS and YFSETQ. The CDR3 has 14 amino acids. The CDR3 region is CASSLASSQETQYF. As DNA, the CDR3 is TGCGCCAGCAGCTTGGCGTCCAGCCAAGAGACCCAGTACTTC.

The J gene is TRBJ2-1, the V gene TRBV20-1, with 8 positions matching TRBD1. This CDR3 is built from 15 residues. V was pared by 3 bases and J by 4 bases, with 8 bases of the junction left unmatched. In germline, CDR1 is DFQATT, CDR2 SNEGSKA (reference sequence). CDR3 sequence reads: CSASSGQGLYNEQFF. Written as DNA, the CDR3 is TGCAGTGCTAGTTCCGGACAGGGCCTTTACAATGAGCAGTTCTTC.

V and J are TRBV24-1 and TRBJ2-3; TRBD2 matches at 7 bases. CDR1 and CDR2 from the germline V gene are KGHDR and SFDVKD. This CDR3 is 14 amino acids long. Germline trimming cut 7 bases from V and 2 bases from J; bases unmatched to any gene: 5. CDR3 residues: CATSGLGSTDTQYF. CDR3 in DNA: TGTGCCACCAGCGGACTAGGCTCCACAGATACGCAGTATTTT.

This clone was seen more than once but under ten times. The chain is built from TRBV3-1 (or the pseudogene TRBV3-2) and TRBJ2-5; TRBD2 is a possible D gene (6 bases). Trimming cost V 4 bases and J 3 bases, with 9 bases left between them. This CDR3 has 13 residues. The germline V gene encodes CDR1 LGHDT and CDR2 YNNKEL (reference sequence). The CDR3: CASSRLAKETQYF. DNA for the CDR3: TGTGCCAGCAGCCGTCTAGCGAAAGAGACCCAGTACTTC.

This chain connects TRBV29-1 to TRBJ1-1; perhaps TRBD1 as D (5 bases). The CDR3 extends over 13 amino acids. Germline V gene sequence: CDR1 SQVTM, CDR2 ANQGSEA. V was clipped by 6 bases and J by 1 base, with 12 bases between them. The CDR3 loop is CSVAGPQNTEAFF. The DNA of the CDR3 is TGCAGCGTAGCGGGGCCCCAGAACACTGAAGCTTTCTTT.

The V gene is TRBV18, the J gene TRBJ1-1, with 7 positions matching TRBD1. Germline V gives CDR1 KGHSH, CDR2 LQKENI. The CDR3 spans 14 residues. V lost 6 bases and J lost 5; bases outside the gene matches: 9. The chain's CDR3 is CASSHDRAYTEAFF. The CDR3 coding sequence is TGTGCCAGCTCCCACGACAGGGCTTATACTGAAGCTTTCTTT.

The chain couples TRBV28 to TRBJ2-4, with D hard to call. The germline V gene has CDR1 MDHEN and CDR2 SYDVKM. Trimming shortened V by 1 base and J by 9 bases, and 10 bases separated the two germline ends. The CDR3 extends over 13 amino acids. The CDR3 sequence: CASSLSHRIIQYF. CDR3 sequence (DNA): TGTGCCAGCAGTTTATCGCACAGAATCATTCAGTACTTC.

The J gene is TRBJ1-5, the V gene TRBV6-1; possibly TRBD1 for D (5 bases). V was cut by 0 bases and J by 4 bases, with 13 bases left in between. Germline CDR1 is MNHNS and CDR2 is SASEGT. This CDR3 comprises 16 residues. The CDR3 DNA is TGTGCCAGCAGTGAAGCCAGGCAGGGCGGTAATCAGCCCCAGCATTTT. Residues: CASSEARQGGNQPQHF.

The table lists this clone with a few counts. J is TRBJ2-3 and V is TRBV7-3, with D perhaps TRBD2 (7 bases). The CDR3 is made up of 16 amino acids. Trimming stripped 5 bases from V and 1 base from J, with 16 bases between. Germline lookup yields CDR1 SGHTA and CDR2 FQGTGA. CDR3 amino acids: CASSLDRGAGTDTQYF. In DNA form, the CDR3 reads TGTGCCAGCAGCCTGGATCGGGGGGCAGGCACAGATACGCAGTATTTT.

As concerns this clone: This sample includes further DNA sequences coding for the same CDR3. CDR3: CASSSTGNTEAFF. DNA for the CDR3: TGTGCCAGCAGCTCAACAGGGAACACTGAAGCTTTCTTT. The chain uses TRBV6-5 and TRBJ1-1; D possibly corresponds to TRBD1 (5 bases). This CDR3 region has 13 residues. The germline V gene encodes CDR1 MNHEY and CDR2 SVGAGI. V was shortened by 6 bases and J by 1 base, with 9 bases between the two germline ends.

The rearrangement uses TRBV27 and TRBJ1-6, with D unclear. This CDR3 comprises 15 residues. From germline, CDR1 is MNHEY and CDR2 SMNVEV (reference sequence). Trimming took 3 bases from V and 3 from J, leaving 9 bases between them. The CDR3 nucleotides are TGTGCCAGCAGTTTCCGGGGTATCTATAATTCACCCCTCCACTTT. Translation: CASSFRGIYNSPLHF.

The gene calls are TRBV28 and TRBJ2-1, with D possibly matching TRBD2 (6 bases). Germline loops: CDR1 MDHEN, CDR2 SYDVKM. V lost 4 bases, J lost 3 bases, and 10 bases lay in between. The CDR3 runs to 14 residues. Written as DNA, the CDR3 is TGTGCCAGCAGTTCAGCGGGCAACTACAATGAGCAGTTCTTC. Translated: CASSSAGNYNEQFF.

The CDR3 bases are TGTGCCTCCGACACCGAACCTAACTATGGCTACACCTTC. This encodes CASDTEPNYGYTF. The chain links TRBV10-3 to TRBJ1-2, with no clear D. This CDR3 is built from 13 residues. Trimming left V 11 bases short and J 0 bases short, with 13 bases between. Germline V lookup: CDR1 ENHRY, CDR2 SYGVKD.

V gene TRBV4-1 combines with J gene TRBJ2-1, with 8 bases fitting TRBD2. Per germline, CDR1 MGHRA and CDR2 YSYEKL. The CDR3 extends over 18 amino acids. J lost 9 bases, V lost 1 base, and 17 bases had no gene match. The CDR3 sequence: CASSQGRSLSGGMVEQFF. For the CDR3, the DNA is TGCGCCAGCAGCCAAGGACGGTCCCTAAGCGGGGGCATGGTTGAGCAGTTCTTC.

V usage is TRBV11-1 and J usage is TRBJ2-7, with a tentative D call TRBD2 (6 bases). Germline V gene data show CDR1 as SGHAT and CDR2 as FQDESV (reference sequence). This CDR3 spans 13 amino acids. Trimming stripped 5 bases from V and 3 bases from J, with 11 bases between. The CDR3 reads CASSQTGLYEQYF. CDR3 DNA sequence: TGTGCCAGCAGCCAAACGGGACTCTACGAGCAGTACTTC.

The genes are TRBV28 and TRBJ2-7; D uncertain. Trimming shortened V by 3 bases and J by 3 bases, and 6 bases separated the two germline ends. CDR3 length: 12 amino acids. Germline V gene sequence: CDR1 MDHEN, CDR2 SYDVKM. The CDR3 DNA reads as TGTGCCAGCAGTTTGAACAACTACGAGCAGTACTTC. It codes for CASSLNNYEQYF.

V gene TRBV7-2 combines with J gene TRBJ2-7, with D hard to call. The CDR3 covers 13 residues. V lost 5 bases and J 1 base, leaving 9 bases between the germline ends. Germline lookup yields CDR1 SGHTA and CDR2 FQGNSA. In DNA, the CDR3 is TGTGCCAGCAGCAATAGCCGTTCCTACGAGCAGTACTTC. Its translation is CASSNSRSYEQYF. Complete variable domain (other parts from reference TRBV7-2 and TRBJ2-7): GAGVSQSPSNKVTEKGKDVELRCDPISGHTALYWYRQSLGQGLEFLIYFQGNSAPDKSGLPSDRFSAERTGGSVSTLTIQRTQQEDSAVYLCASSNSRSYEQYFGPGTRLTVT.

The rearrangement uses TRBV5-1 and TRBJ1-4; D unresolved. Germline V gives CDR1 SGHRS, CDR2 YFSETQ. This CDR3 is built from 15 residues. V lost 4 bases and J 5 bases, leaving 15 bases between the germline ends. CDR3 coding DNA: TGCGCCAGCAGCCCTTTGATCGCCGGGAATGAAAAACTGTTTTTT. The encoded protein is CASSPLIAGNEKLFF.

The chain is built from TRBV7-9 and TRBJ1-4, with TRBD1 identical over 7 bases. Per germline, CDR1 SEHNR and CDR2 FQNEAQ (reference sequence). There are 14 residues in the CDR3. V lost 6 bases to trimming and J lost 8 bases; unmatched junction nucleotides: 9. CDR3 nucleotides: TGTGCCAGCAGTCAAGACAGGGTCCGCGAAAAACTGTTTTTT. As protein: CASSQDRVREKLFF.

The chain uses TRBV7-9 and TRBJ1-2, with 9 nucleotides matching TRBD1. Germline V lookup: CDR1 SEHNR, CDR2 FQNEAQ (reference sequence). J lost 14 bases, V lost 4 bases, and 5 bases had no gene match. The CDR3 has 11 amino acids. Written as DNA, the CDR3 is TGTGCCAGCAGCTCACAGGGGGCCCCGACCTTC. It translates to CASSSQGAPTF.

The chain uses TRBV2 and TRBJ1-5; D gene uncertain. The CDR3 spans 13 residues. Per germline, CDR1 SNHLY and CDR2 FYNNEI. The germline V and J ends were trimmed by 2 bases and 7 bases, with 9 bases remaining between them. DNA of the CDR3: TGTGCCAGCAGTGAAATGTACGGGCAGCCCCAGCATTTT. This codes for CASSEMYGQPQHF.

The rearrangement joins TRBV5-1 to TRBJ1-4, with unresolved D. V lost 0 bases, J lost 2 bases, and 8 bases lay in between. Germline V gene lookup returns CDR1 SGHRS and CDR2 YFSETQ. This CDR3 is 15 amino acids long. DNA for the CDR3: TGCGCCAGCAGCTTGGGGCCTTCGACTAATGAAAAACTGTTTTTT. As protein: CASSLGPSTNEKLFF.

This clone was seen once. The chain uses TRBV2 and TRBJ2-5; D remains ambiguous. Trimming cost V 3 bases and J 5 bases, with 7 bases left between them. Germline V gene data show CDR1 as SNHLY and CDR2 as FYNNEI. The CDR3 sequence is 12 residues long. In DNA form, the CDR3 reads TGTGCCAGCAGTGATTTATCGGAGACCCAGTACTTC. Protein: CASSDLSETQYF. The full variable domain, rest sourced from reference TRBV2 and TRBJ2-5, is EPEVTQTPSHQVTQMGQEVILRCVPISNHLYFYWYRQILGQKVEFLVSFYNNEISEKSEIFDDQFSVERPDGSNFTLKIRSTKLEDSAMYFCASSDLSETQYFGPGTRLLVL.

The CDR3 loop reads CASSLAGGLNTEAFF. DNA of the CDR3: TGCGCCAGCAGCTTGGCCGGGGGTTTGAACACTGAAGCTTTCTTT. This chain connects TRBV5-1 to TRBJ1-1; D might be TRBD1 (5 bases). V was pared by 0 bases and J by 0 bases, with 9 bases between. Germline CDR1 and CDR2: SGHRS and YFSETQ. This CDR3 is 15 amino acids long. The full variable domain, in which reference TRBV5-1 and TRBJ1-1 provide the parts outside the CDR3, is KAGVTQTPRYLIKTRGQQVTLSCSPISGHRSVSWYQQTPGQGLQFLFEYFSETQRNKGNFPGRFSGRQFSNSRSEMNVSTLELGDSALYLCASSLAGGLNTEAFFGQGTRLTVV.